This paragraph covers one TCR beta chain sequence. Profiling relied on immunoSEQ multiplex PCR, and the TCRdb table lists in-frame clones only, not all of them. The table lists about 260,000 clones, under 95% of them singletons. The data are from a study of blood T cell repertoires in COVID-19. Trimming pared 5 bases from V and 5 bases from J, leaving 15 bases between. Germline V gene lookup returns CDR1 MNHEY and CDR2 SMNVEV (reference sequence). The length of the CDR3 is 14 residues. The origin of this receptor is a man aged 35 to 55 who had been exposed to COVID-19. The chain links TRBV27 to TRBJ1-1; unclear D gene. The sample comprised PBMCs or T cells enriched from blood (not recorded which). The CDR3 loop reads CASSLDLRGTEAFF. CDR3 nucleotide sequence: TGTGCCAGCAGTCTCGACCTTCGGGGAACTGAAGCTTTCTTT.